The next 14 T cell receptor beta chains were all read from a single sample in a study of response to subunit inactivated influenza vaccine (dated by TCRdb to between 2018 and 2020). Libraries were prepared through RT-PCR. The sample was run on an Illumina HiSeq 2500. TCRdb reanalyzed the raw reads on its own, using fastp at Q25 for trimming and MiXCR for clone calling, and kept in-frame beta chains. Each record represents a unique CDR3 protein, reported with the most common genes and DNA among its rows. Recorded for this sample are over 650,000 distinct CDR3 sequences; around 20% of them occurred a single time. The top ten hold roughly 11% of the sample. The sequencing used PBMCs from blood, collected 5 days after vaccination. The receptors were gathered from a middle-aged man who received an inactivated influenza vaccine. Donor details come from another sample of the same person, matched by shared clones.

CDR3 in DNA: TGCGCCAGCAGCCTGACTAGCGGGGGTGTCTCTGGGGCCAACGTCCTGACTTTC. Translated: CASSLTSGGVSGANVLTF. The chain combines TRBV5-1 with TRBJ2-6; 12 bases line up with TRBD2. Germline lookup yields CDR1 SGHRS and CDR2 YFSETQ. This CDR3 is 18 amino acids long. V lost 4 bases to trimming and J lost 0 bases; unmatched junction nucleotides: 5.

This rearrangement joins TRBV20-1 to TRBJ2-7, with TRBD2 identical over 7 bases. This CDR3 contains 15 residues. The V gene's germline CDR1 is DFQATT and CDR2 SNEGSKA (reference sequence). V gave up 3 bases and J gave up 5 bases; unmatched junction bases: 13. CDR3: CSASNPGGRGDEQYF. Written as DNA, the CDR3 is TGCAGTGCTAGTAACCCTGGCGGGAGAGGCGACGAGCAGTACTTC.

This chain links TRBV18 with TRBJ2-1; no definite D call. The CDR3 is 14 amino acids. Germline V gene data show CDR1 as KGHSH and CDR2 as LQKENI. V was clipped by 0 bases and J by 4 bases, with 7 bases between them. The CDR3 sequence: CASSPPDGYNEQFF. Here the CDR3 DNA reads TGTGCCAGCTCACCACCGGACGGGTACAATGAGCAGTTCTTC.

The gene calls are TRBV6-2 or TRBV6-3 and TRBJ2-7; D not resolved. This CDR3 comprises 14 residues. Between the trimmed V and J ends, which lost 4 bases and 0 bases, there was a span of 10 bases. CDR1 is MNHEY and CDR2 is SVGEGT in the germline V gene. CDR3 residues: CASSSHDPSYEQYF. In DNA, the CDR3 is TGTGCCAGCAGTTCCCACGACCCCTCCTACGAGCAGTACTTC.

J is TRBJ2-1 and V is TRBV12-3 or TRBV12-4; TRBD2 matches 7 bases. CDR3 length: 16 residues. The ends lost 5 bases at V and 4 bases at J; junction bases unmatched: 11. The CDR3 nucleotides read TGTGCCAGCAGTCGCGATAGTGGACTAGGGTACAATGAGCAGTTCTTC. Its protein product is CASSRDSGLGYNEQFF.

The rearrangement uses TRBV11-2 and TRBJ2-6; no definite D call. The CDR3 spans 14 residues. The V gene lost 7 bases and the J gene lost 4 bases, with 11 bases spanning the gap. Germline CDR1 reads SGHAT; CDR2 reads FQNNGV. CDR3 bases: TGTGCCAGCACCAAACCTGGGGGGGCCAACGTCCTGACTTTC. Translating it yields CASTKPGGANVLTF.

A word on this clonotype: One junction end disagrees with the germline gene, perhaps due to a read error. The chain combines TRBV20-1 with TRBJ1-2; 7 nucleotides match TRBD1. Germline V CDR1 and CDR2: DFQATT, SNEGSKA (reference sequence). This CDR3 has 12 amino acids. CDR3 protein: CSTSQGDYGYTF. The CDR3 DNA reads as TGCAGTACTAGCCAGGGGGACTATGGCTACACCTTC.

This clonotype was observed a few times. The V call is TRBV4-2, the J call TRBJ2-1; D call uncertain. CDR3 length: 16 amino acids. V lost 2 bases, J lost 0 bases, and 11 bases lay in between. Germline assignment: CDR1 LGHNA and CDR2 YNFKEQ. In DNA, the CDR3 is TGTGCCAGCAGCCAACAGGTCTGGAGCTCCTACAATGAGCAGTTCTTC. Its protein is CASSQQVWSSYNEQFF.

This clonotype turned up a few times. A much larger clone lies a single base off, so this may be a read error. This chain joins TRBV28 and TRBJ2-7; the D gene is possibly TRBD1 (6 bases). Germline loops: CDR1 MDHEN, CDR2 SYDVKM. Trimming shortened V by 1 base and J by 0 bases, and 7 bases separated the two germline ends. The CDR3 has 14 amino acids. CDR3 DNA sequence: TGTGCCAGCAGTTTATTGGACAGCTCCTACGAGCAGTACTTC. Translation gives CASSLLDSSYEQYF.

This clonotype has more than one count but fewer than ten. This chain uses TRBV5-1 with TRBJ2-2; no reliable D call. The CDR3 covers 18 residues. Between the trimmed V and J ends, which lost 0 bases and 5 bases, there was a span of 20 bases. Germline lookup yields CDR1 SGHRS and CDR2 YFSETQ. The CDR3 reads CASSLEGSLIGKTGELFF. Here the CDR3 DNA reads TGCGCCAGCAGCTTGGAGGGCAGTCTTATAGGAAAGACCGGGGAGCTGTTTTTT.

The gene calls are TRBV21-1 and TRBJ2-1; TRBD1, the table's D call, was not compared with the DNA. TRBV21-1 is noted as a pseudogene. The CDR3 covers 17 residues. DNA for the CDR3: TGTGCCAGCAGCAAAGAGTTAGGCGGGGCGTCCTACAATGAGCAGTTCTTC. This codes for CASSKELGGASYNEQFF.

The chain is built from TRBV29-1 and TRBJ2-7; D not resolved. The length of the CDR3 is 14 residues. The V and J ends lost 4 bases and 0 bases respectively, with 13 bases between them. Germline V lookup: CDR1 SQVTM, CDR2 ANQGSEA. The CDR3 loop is CSVAGWSGSYEQYF. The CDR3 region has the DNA TGCAGCGTTGCTGGTTGGTCGGGCTCCTACGAGCAGTACTTC.

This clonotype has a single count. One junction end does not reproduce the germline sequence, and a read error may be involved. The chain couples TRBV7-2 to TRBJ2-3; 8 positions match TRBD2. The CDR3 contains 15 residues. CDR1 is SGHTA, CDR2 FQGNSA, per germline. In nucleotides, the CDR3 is TGTGCCAGCAGCTTACACGGGAGGGGCACAGATACGCAGTTTTTT. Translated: CASSLHGRGTDTQFF.

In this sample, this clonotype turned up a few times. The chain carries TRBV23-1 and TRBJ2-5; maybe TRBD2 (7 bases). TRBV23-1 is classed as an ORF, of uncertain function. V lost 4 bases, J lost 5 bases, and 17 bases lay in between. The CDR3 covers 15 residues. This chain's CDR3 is CASSPGGQGGETQYF. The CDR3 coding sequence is TGCGCCAGCAGTCCCGGGGGGCAGGGAGGGGAGACCCAGTACTTC.